This TCR beta chain appears in the sequencing data of a study of liver allograft versus peripheral blood T cells (dated by TCRdb to the early 2020s). A note on the overall study: In liver transplant recipients, the study looked at T cell receptor repertoires in the peripheral blood and set them against the repertoires found within the transplanted livers.

About this clonotype itself: This receptor's antigen is unknown. Base qualities were left out, and no much larger clone turns up one base away.

The CDR3 spans 15 residues, from the cysteine through the phenylalanine. Only the CDR3 DNA is retained, 45 bases long and in frame from the first base. The germline V end is reduced by 4 bases and the J end by 8 bases; junction bases left unmatched: 8. The germline V gene encodes CDR1 LNHDA and CDR2 SQIVND (reference sequence). Paper-wide results and their limitations: According to the report, the T cell receptor repertoires detected in peripheral blood were different from the repertoires found inside liver allografts.

The sequencer listed for this sample is Illumina MiSeq. In TCRdb, the public reads were trimmed at Q25 with fastp and aligned with MiXCR, with productive beta chains retained. Rows with one shared CDR3 protein collapse into an entry with the most common genes and DNA. For this sample there are about 13,000 distinct CDR3 sequences; about 18% appear just once. The ten largest clones capture 2% to 2.5% of the sample. This TCR came from a human patient who had a liver transplant. Post transplant, some T cells may arise from the graft donor. The chain is assembled from TRBV19 and TRBJ2-1; TRBD2 aligns with 10 central bases. The CDR3 protein sequence reads: CASSKSGTSADEQFF. The nucleotide sequence is TGTGCCAGTAGTAAATCCGGGACTAGCGCCGATGAGCAGTTCTTC.